This TCR beta chain is from a study of shared clonotypes between healthy human individuals. Measured with immunoSEQ multiplex PCR; TCRdb has only the in-frame clones, and not every one. The sample has 600,000 to 750,000 clones, over 55% seen once. This clone appeared a single time. This CDR3 has 15 amino acids. Deletions cut 3 bases from V and 1 base from J, with 11 bases between. V usage is TRBV5-3 and J usage is TRBJ2-4, with D possibly matching TRBD1 (5 bases). TRBV5-3 is assigned to the ORF class and has an uncertain function. Sequencing used memory CD4+ T cells sorted from blood. The subset: CD45RA-negative fraction. This sequence was found in a woman aged 25 to 39 in good health. CDR3 protein: CARSYRSFAKNIQYF. The CDR3 DNA is TGTGCCAGAAGCTACAGGTCCTTTGCCAAAAACATTCAGTACTTC.